This T cell receptor (beta chain) stems from a study of Ad26.COV2.S vaccination and SARS-CoV-2 variants. Study as a whole: In the study, Ad26.COV2.S was injected intramuscularly once, or twice 56 days apart. Study conclusions and caveats: Overall T cell responses may have been underestimated by the analyses of TCR breadth and depth.

A remark on this clone: Its antigen is unknown.

The table came from immunoSEQ multiplex PCR; TCRdb's copy has only in-frame clones and leaves some out. The data contain 350,000 to 600,000 clones, 89% of them singletons. Specified treatment: 19 received Ad26.COV2.S at low or high dose, single or two shots; roughly five received placebo; per-sample allocation not given. Samples were taken on day 63 after the first vaccine or placebo injection. Trimming cost V 2 bases and J 4 bases, with 8 bases left between them. In germline, CDR1 is MNHNS, CDR2 SASEGT. The CDR3 spans 13 residues. The sample was peripheral blood, taken in a trial of Ad26.COV2.S vaccine versus placebo. V and J are TRBV6-1 and TRBJ1-2; D not resolved. The TCR sequence derives from a person aged 18-60 years who received the Ad26.COV2.S COVID-19 vaccine or a placebo. The CDR3 sequence: CASSEIQFYGYTF. The DNA of the CDR3 is TGTGCCAGCAGTGAAATACAGTTCTATGGCTACACCTTC.